Below, 18 T cell receptor beta chains from the same sample are listed, as sequenced in a study of T cell repertoires in cytomegalovirus infection (dated by TCRdb to between 2018 and 2020). TCRdb records Illumina HiSeq 1500 as the sequencer. TCRdb reanalyzed the raw reads on its own, using fastp at Q25 for trimming and MiXCR for clone calling, and kept in-frame beta chains. Identical CDR3 protein sequences are pooled into one entry, listed with their most common genes and DNA. Here the sample has fewer than 350,000 distinct CDR3 sequences; about a sixth occur a single time. More than 10% of the sample is held by the ten biggest clonotypes. Sequencing used PBMCs. These receptors came from a human donor in good health (CMV status not recorded). Some clones in this sample may be carry-over from other donors' samples.

V gene TRBV5-1 combines with J gene TRBJ2-1; 7 nucleotides agree with TRBD1. CDR3 length equals 15 residues. Germline V CDR1 and CDR2: SGHRS, YFSETQ. Losses at the gene ends were 7 bases for V and 6 bases for J; bases not matched to a gene: 13. The CDR3 DNA is TGCGCCAGCTCGACCCTCGACAGGGTAGGCAATGAGCAGTTCTTC. Its translation is CASSTLDRVGNEQFF. The full variable domain, its missing parts supplied by reference TRBV5-1 and TRBJ2-1, is KAGVTQTPRYLIKTRGQQVTLSCSPISGHRSVSWYQQTPGQGLQFLFEYFSETQRNKGNFPGRFSGRQFSNSRSEMNVSTLELGDSALYLCASSTLDRVGNEQFFGPGTRLTVL.

In this sample, this clonotype turned up many times. This sequence joins TRBV7-2 and TRBJ2-5, with D perhaps TRBD1 or TRBD2 (5 bases each). V was pared by 0 bases and J by 7 bases, with 18 bases between. There are 16 residues in the CDR3. CDR1 and CDR2 from the germline V gene are SGHTA and FQGNSA. CDR3 in amino acids: CASSLAGVLSAGTQYF. CDR3 bases: TGTGCCAGCAGCTTAGCGGGGGTACTTTCGGCCGGGACCCAGTACTTC.

This clonotype was detected only a few times. The chain couples TRBV19 to TRBJ2-1, with unresolved D. CDR3 size: 14 residues. Trimming cost V 4 bases and J 5 bases, with 12 bases left between them. Germline loops: CDR1 LNHDA, CDR2 SQIVND (reference sequence). CDR3 DNA sequence: TGTGCCAGTAGTACCGCGTCCTACCACAATGAGCAGTTCTTC. This translates into CASSTASYHNEQFF.

The J gene is TRBJ2-1, the V gene TRBV7-9; 11 bases are a match to TRBD2. The CDR3 spans 15 residues. Germline V CDR1 and CDR2: SEHNR, FQNEAQ (reference sequence). V was pared by 3 bases and J by 8 bases, with 6 bases of the junction left unmatched. CDR3 DNA sequence: TGTGCCAGCAGCTTTAGCGGGGGGGCCCGGTATGAGCAGTTCTTC. Amino acids: CASSFSGGARYEQFF.

The table lists this clonotype with many counts. This chain connects TRBV6-1 to TRBJ2-1, with TRBD2 matching over 7 bases. The CDR3 covers 16 residues. The V gene end was trimmed by 5 bases and the J gene end by 9 bases; junction bases not matched to a gene: 16. CDR1 and CDR2 (germline): MNHNS, SASEGT. CDR3 DNA: TGTGCCAGCAGTCTAAGCCCGGGAGGAGTAAGTAGTGAGCAGTTCTTC. Translating gives CASSLSPGGVSSEQFF.

V and J are TRBV20-1 and TRBJ2-5; TRBD2 matches 10 bases. The J segment lost 2 bases and the V segment lost 3 bases, leaving 6 bases of the junction unmatched. The germline V gene encodes CDR1 DFQATT and CDR2 SNEGSKA (reference sequence). The CDR3 has 15 residues. The chain's CDR3 is CSARLASGGQETQYF. As DNA, the CDR3 is TGCAGTGCTAGGCTGGCTAGCGGGGGTCAAGAGACCCAGTACTTC.

This clonotype turned up a few times. This chain uses TRBV19 with TRBJ1-4; D is unresolved. CDR1 is LNHDA and CDR2 is SQIVND in the germline V gene (reference sequence). The CDR3 runs to 13 residues. V shed 5 bases and J shed 8 bases, with 12 bases lying between them. The CDR3 region is CASSLTVYEKLFF. CDR3 nucleotide sequence: TGTGCCAGTAGTTTAACAGTCTACGAAAAACTGTTTTTT.

The DNA for the CDR3 is TGCAGTGCTAGAGTCGACCCCAGTGGTGAGCAGTTCTTC. This translates into CSARVDPSGEQFF. J is TRBJ2-1 and V is TRBV20-1; unclear D gene. In germline, CDR1 is DFQATT, CDR2 SNEGSKA (reference sequence). Trimming stripped 1 base from V and 9 bases from J, with 13 bases between. The length of the CDR3 is 13 residues.

This chain uses TRBV12-3 or TRBV12-4 with TRBJ1-5; TRBD1 aligns across 7 bases. CDR3 length: 15 residues. J lost 3 bases, V lost 6 bases, and 8 bases had no gene match. CDR3 nucleotides: TGTGCCAGCAGCCCGCTGGGACAGTCCAATCAGCCCCAGCATTTT. Protein sequence: CASSPLGQSNQPQHF.

In this sample, this clonotype turned up many times. The rearrangement joins TRBV6-5 to TRBJ2-3; no definite D call. This CDR3 spans 14 amino acids. Germline V gene sequence: CDR1 MNHEY, CDR2 SVGAGI. The germline V and J ends were trimmed by 3 bases and 4 bases, with 11 bases remaining between them. CDR3: CASSYLRRPDTQYF. DNA for the CDR3: TGTGCCAGCAGTTATTTACGCCGACCAGATACGCAGTATTTT.

The table lists this clonotype with a few counts. The V and J genes are TRBV6-2 or TRBV6-3 and TRBJ2-1, with D perhaps TRBD1 or TRBD2 (5 bases each). The CDR3 runs to 13 residues. V lost 11 bases and J lost 6, with 17 bases in between. CDR1 is MNHEY and CDR2 is SVGEGT in the germline V gene. Here the CDR3 reads CAGQLGPSNEQFF. CDR3 sequence (DNA): TGTGCCGGACAACTAGGTCCCAGCAATGAGCAGTTCTTC.

The chain combines TRBV28 with TRBJ2-7, with D possibly being TRBD1 (5 bases). The V and J ends lost 3 bases and 0 bases respectively, with 12 bases between them. The CDR3 spans 15 residues. CDR1 and CDR2 (germline): MDHEN, SYDVKM. The CDR3 protein is CASSFWGRDSYEQYF. Written as DNA, the CDR3 is TGTGCCAGCAGTTTTTGGGGCAGGGACTCCTACGAGCAGTACTTC.

CDR3 protein: CASSHFASGQTEAFF. Written as DNA, the CDR3 is TGCGCCAGCAGCCATTTTGCGAGCGGGCAGACTGAAGCTTTCTTT. This chain connects TRBV4-1 to TRBJ1-1; D ambiguous. Germline V gives CDR1 MGHRA, CDR2 YSYEKL. V lost 3 bases to trimming and J lost 5 bases, with 16 bases between them. This CDR3 region has 15 residues.

The table lists this clonotype with a few counts. This chain joins TRBV20-1 and TRBJ2-3; D is possibly TRBD2 (7 bases). Trimming cost V 0 bases and J 5 bases, with 15 bases left between them. The CDR3 contains 15 residues. Germline CDR1 is DFQATT and CDR2 is SNEGSKA (reference sequence). In DNA, the CDR3 is TGCAGTGCTAGAGATCCGACCGGGGGGCAAGATACGCAGTATTTT. This translates into CSARDPTGGQDTQYF.

This clonotype has only a few counts. The gene calls are TRBV28 and TRBJ2-3; TRBD2 is a possible D gene (6 bases). The germline CDR1 and CDR2 sequences are MDHEN and SYDVKM. The germline V and J ends were trimmed by 6 bases and 2 bases, with 12 bases remaining between them. The CDR3 totals 14 residues. The CDR3 DNA is TGTGCCAGCAGCTCGGGACTGATCACAGATACGCAGTATTTT. It translates to CASSSGLITDTQYF.

This chain uses TRBV5-8 with TRBJ2-1; D is unresolved. Per germline, CDR1 SGHTS and CDR2 YDEGEE. The V gene lost 0 bases and the J gene lost 5 bases, with 12 bases spanning the gap. The CDR3 spans 15 residues. The chain's CDR3 is CASSLVRRKNNEQFF. DNA of the CDR3: TGTGCCAGCAGCTTGGTAAGAAGGAAGAACAATGAGCAGTTCTTC.

This clonotype was seen at least ten times. The chain recombines TRBV28 with TRBJ2-1, with TRBD2 identical over 11 bases. After removal of 10 bases from V and 6 bases from J, the junction contained 8 bases not matched to a gene. The length of the CDR3 is 14 residues. Germline CDR1 reads MDHEN; CDR2 reads SYDVKM. Here the CDR3 DNA reads TGTGCCACCAGACTAGCGGGGTCCGCCAATGAGCAGTTCTTC. Amino acid sequence: CATRLAGSANEQFF.

In this sample, this clonotype turned up many times. The rearrangement uses TRBV6-1 and TRBJ1-1, with 8 bases identical to TRBD1. Losses at the gene ends were 10 bases for V and 5 bases for J; bases not matched to a gene: 9. CDR3 length: 13 amino acids. Germline V gene lookup returns CDR1 MNHNS and CDR2 SASEGT. This CDR3 reads CATLQGAITEAFF. CDR3 DNA sequence: TGTGCCACACTGCAGGGGGCGATAACTGAAGCTTTCTTT.